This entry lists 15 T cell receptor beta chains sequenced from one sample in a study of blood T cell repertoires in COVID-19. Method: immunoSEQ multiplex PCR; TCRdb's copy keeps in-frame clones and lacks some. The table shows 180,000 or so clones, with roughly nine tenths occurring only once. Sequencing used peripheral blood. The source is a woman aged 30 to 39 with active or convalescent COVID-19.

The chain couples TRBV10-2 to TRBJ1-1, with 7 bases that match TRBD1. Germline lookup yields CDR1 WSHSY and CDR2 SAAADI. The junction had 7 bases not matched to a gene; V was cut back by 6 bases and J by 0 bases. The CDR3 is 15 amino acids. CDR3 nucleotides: TGCGCCAGCAGGACAGGGAAGGACGTGAACACTGAAGCTTTCTTT. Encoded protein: CASRTGKDVNTEAFF.

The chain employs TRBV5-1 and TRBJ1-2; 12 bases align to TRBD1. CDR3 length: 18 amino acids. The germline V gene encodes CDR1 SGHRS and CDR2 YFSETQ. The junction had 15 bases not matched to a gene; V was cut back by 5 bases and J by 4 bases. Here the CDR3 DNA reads TGCGCCAGCAGGCCCACCGGGGGACAGGGGGCCTTGGGCTATGGCTACACCTTC. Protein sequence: CASRPTGGQGALGYGYTF.

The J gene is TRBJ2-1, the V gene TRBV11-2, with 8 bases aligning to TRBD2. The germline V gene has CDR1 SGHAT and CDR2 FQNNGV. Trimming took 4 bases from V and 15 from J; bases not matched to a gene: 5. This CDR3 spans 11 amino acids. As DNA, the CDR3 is TGTGCCAGCAGCTCCGGACTAGCACGGTTCTTC. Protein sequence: CASSSGLARFF.

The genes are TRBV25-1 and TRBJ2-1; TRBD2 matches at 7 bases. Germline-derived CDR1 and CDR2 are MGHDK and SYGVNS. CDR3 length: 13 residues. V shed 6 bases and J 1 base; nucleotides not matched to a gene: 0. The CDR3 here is CASRRGSYNEQFF. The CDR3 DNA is TGTGCCAGCAGGCGGGGGTCCTACAATGAGCAGTTCTTC.

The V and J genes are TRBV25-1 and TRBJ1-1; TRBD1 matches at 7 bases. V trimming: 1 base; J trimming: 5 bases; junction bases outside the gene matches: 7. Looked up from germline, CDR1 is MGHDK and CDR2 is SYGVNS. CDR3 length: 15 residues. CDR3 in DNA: TGTGCCAGCAGTGAATGGTCAGGGGGAAAGACTGAAGCTTTCTTT. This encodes CASSEWSGGKTEAFF.

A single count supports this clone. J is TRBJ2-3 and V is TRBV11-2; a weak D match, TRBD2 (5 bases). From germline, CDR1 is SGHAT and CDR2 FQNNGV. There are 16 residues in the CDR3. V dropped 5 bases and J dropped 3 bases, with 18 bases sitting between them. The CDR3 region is CASSPGLTRATDTQYF. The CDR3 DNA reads TGTGCCAGCAGCCCCGGACTTACCCGGGCTACAGATACGCAGTATTTT. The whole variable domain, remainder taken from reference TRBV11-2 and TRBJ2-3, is EAGVAQSPRYKIIEKRQSVAFWCNPISGHATLYWYQQILGQGPKLLIQFQNNGVVDDSQLPKDRFSAERLKGVDSTLKIQPAKLEDSAVYLCASSPGLTRATDTQYFGPGTRLTVL.

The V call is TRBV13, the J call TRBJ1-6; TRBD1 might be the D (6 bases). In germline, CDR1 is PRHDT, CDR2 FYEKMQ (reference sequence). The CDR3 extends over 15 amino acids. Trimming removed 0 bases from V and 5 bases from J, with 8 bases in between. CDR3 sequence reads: CASSLGDSHNSPLHF. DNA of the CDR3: TGTGCCAGCAGCTTAGGGGACAGTCATAATTCACCCCTCCACTTT.

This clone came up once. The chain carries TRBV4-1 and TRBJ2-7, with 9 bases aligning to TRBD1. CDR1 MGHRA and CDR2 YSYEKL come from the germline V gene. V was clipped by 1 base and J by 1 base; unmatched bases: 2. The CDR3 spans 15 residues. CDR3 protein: CASSQGGQGSYEQYF. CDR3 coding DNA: TGCGCCAGCAGCCAAGGGGGACAGGGTTCCTACGAGCAGTACTTC.

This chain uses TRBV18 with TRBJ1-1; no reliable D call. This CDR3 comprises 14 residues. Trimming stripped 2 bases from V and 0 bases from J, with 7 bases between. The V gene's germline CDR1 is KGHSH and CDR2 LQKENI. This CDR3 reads CASSPRTLNTEAFF. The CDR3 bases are TGTGCCAGCTCACCAAGAACACTGAACACTGAAGCTTTCTTT.

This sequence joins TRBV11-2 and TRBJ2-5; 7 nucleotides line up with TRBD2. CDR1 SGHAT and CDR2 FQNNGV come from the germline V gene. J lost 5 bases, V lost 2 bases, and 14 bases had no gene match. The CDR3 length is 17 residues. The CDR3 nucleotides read TGTGCCAGCAGCTTACCCGGGACTATCGTGGGTTTGGAGACCCAGTACTTC. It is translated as CASSLPGTIVGLETQYF.

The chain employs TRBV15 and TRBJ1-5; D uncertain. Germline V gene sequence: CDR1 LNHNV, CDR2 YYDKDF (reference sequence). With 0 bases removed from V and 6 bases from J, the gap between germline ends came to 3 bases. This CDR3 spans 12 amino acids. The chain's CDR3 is CATSRDVQPQHF. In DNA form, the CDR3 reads TGTGCCACCAGCAGAGACGTTCAGCCCCAGCATTTT.

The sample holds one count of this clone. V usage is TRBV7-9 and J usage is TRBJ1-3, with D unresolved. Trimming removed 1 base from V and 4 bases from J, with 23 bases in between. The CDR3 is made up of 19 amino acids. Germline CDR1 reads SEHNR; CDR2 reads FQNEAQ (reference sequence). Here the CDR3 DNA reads TGTGCCAGCAGCTTAGATCGGTGGGGAGTCCGGTCCTTCGGAAACACCATATATTTT. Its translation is CASSLDRWGVRSFGNTIYF.

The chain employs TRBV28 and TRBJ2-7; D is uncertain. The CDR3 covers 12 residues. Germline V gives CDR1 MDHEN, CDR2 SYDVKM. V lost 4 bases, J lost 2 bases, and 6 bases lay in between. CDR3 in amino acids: CASSSIPYEQYF. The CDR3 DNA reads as TGTGCCAGCAGTTCCATCCCCTACGAGCAGTACTTC. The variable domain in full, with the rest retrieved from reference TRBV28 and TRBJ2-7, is DVKVTQSSRYLVKRTGEKVFLECVQDMDHENMFWYRQDPGLGLRLIYFSYDVKMKEKGDIPEGYSVSREKKERFSLILESASTNQTSMYLCASSSIPYEQYFGPGTRLTVT.

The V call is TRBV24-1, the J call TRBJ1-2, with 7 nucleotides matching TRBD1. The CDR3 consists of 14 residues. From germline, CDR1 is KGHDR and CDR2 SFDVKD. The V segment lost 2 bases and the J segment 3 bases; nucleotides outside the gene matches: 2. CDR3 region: CATSDSGTDYGYTF. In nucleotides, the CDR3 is TGTGCCACCAGTGATTCCGGGACAGACTATGGCTACACCTTC.

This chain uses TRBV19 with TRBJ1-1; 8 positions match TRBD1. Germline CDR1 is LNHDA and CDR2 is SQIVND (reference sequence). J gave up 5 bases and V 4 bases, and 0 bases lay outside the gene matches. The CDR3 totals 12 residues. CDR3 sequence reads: CASSRTGTEAFF. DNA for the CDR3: TGTGCCAGTAGTAGGACAGGGACTGAAGCTTTCTTT.